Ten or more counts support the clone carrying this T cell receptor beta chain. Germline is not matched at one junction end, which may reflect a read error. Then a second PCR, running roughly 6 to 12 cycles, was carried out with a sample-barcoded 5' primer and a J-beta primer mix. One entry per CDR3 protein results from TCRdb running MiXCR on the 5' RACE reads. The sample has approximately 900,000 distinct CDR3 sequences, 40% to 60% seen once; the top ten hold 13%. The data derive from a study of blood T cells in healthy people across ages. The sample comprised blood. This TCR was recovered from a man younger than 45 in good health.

CDR3 residues: CAGRVYDYGYTF. DNA of the CDR3: TGTGCCGGCAGGGTCTACGACTATGGCTACACCTTC. This sequence joins TRBV2 and TRBJ1-2; a weak D match, TRBD1 (5 bases). This CDR3 spans 12 amino acids. The germline V gene has CDR1 SNHLY and CDR2 FYNNEI.